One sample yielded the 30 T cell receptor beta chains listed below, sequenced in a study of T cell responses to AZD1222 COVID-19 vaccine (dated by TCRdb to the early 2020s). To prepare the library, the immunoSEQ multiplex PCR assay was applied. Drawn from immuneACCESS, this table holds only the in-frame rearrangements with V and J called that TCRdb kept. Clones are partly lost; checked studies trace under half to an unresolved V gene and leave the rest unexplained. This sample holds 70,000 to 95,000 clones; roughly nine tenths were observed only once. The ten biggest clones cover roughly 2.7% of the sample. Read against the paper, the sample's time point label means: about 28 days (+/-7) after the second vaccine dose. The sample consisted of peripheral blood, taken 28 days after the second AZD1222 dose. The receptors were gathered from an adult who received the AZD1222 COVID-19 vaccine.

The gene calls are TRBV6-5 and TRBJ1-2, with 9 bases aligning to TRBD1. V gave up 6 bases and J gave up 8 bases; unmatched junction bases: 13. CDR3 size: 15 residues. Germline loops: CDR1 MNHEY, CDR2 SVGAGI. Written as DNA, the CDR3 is TGTGCCAGCAGATTCTGGGACAGGGAGGATGTGGGCTACACCTTC. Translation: CASRFWDREDVGYTF.

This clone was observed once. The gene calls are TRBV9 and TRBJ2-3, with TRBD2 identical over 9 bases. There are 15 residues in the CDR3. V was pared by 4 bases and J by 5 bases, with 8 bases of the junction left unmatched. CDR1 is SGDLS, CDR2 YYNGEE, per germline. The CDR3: CASSTKRGEVDTQYF. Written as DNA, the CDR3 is TGTGCCAGCAGCACCAAGCGGGGGGAGGTAGATACGCAGTATTTT.

The CDR3 loop reads CASSFQGSAYEQYF. CDR3 bases: TGTGCCAGCAGCTTTCAGGGTTCTGCCTACGAGCAGTACTTC. The chain couples TRBV11-1 to TRBJ2-7; D might be TRBD1 (5 bases). Trimming cost V 3 bases and J 2 bases, with 11 bases left between them. Germline-derived CDR1 and CDR2 are SGHAT and FQDESV (reference sequence). This CDR3 contains 14 residues.

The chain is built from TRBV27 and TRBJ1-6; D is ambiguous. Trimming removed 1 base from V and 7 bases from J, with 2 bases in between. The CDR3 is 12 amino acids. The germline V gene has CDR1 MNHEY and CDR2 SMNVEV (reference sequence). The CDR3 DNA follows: TGTGCCAGCAGTTTATTAAATTCACCCCTCCACTTT. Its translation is CASSLLNSPLHF.

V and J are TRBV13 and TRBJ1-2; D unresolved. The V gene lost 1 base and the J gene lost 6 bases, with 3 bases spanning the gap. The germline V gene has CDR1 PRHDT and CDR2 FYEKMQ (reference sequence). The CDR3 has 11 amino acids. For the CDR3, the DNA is TGTGCCAGCAGCTTAGACCATGGCTACACCTTC. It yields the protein CASSLDHGYTF.

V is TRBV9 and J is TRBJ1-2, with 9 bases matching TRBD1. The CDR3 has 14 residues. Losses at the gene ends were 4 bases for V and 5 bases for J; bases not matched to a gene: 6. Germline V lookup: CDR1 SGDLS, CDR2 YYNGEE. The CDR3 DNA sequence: TGTGCCAGCAGCCCACAGGGGGCGCAGTATGGCTACACCTTC. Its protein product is CASSPQGAQYGYTF.

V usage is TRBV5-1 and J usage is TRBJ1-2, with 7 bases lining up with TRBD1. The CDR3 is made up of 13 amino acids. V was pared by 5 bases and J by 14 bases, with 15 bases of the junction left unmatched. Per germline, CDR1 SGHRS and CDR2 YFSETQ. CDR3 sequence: CASRPDLDRPLTF. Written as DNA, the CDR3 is TGCGCCAGCAGACCTGATTTGGACAGGCCTCTTACCTTC.

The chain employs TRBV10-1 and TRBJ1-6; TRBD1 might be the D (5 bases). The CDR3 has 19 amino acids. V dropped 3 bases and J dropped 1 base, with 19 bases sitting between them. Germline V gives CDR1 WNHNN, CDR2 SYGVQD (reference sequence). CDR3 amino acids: CASSDYGGQGRSYNSPLHF. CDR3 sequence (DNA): TGCGCCAGCAGTGATTACGGTGGGCAGGGAAGATCCTATAATTCACCCCTCCACTTT.

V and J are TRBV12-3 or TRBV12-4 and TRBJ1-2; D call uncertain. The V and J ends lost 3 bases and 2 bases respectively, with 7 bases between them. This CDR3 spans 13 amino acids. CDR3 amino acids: CASSFRRNYGYTF. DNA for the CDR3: TGTGCCAGCAGTTTCAGGCGGAACTATGGCTACACCTTC.

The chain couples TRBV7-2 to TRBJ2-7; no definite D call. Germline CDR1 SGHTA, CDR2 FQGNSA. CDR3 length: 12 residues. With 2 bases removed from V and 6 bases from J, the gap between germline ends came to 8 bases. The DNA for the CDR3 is TGTGCCAGCAGCTTACGGGTTGGCGAGCAGTACTTC. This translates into CASSLRVGEQYF.

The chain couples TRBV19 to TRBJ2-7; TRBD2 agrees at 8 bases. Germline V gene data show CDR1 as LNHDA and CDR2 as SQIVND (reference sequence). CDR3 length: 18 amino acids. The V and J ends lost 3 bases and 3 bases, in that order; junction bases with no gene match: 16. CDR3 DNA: TGTGCCAGTAGTATTCCTACTAGCGGTCCAACCTCGGTCTACGAGCAGTACTTC. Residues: CASSIPTSGPTSVYEQYF.

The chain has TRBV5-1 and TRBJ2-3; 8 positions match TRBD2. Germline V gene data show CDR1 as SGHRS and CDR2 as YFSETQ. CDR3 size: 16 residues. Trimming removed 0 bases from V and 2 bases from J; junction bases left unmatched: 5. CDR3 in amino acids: CASSLAPGGLTDTQYF. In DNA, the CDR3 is TGCGCCAGCAGCTTGGCCCCGGGAGGGCTCACAGATACGCAGTATTTT.

CDR3 coding DNA: TGCGCCAGCAGCCACTTAAACCCCTGGTCTGGAAACACCATATATTTT. It is translated as CASSHLNPWSGNTIYF. V usage is TRBV4-3 and J usage is TRBJ1-3; D remains unclear. V was cut by 3 bases and J by 1 base, with 13 bases left in between. This CDR3 is 16 amino acids long. Germline V lookup: CDR1 LGHNA, CDR2 YSLEER.

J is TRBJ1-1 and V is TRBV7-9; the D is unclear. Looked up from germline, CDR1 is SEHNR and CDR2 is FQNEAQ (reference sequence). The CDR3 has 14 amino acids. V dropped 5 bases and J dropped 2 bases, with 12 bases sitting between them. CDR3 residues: CASSQDVGNTEAFF. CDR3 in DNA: TGTGCCAGCAGCCAGGACGTGGGAAACACTGAAGCTTTCTTT. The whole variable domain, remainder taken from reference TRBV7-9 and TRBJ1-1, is DTGVSQNPRHKITKRGQNVTFRCDPISEHNRLYWYRQTLGQGPEFLTYFQNEAQLEKSRLLSDRFSAERPKGSFSTLEIQRTEQGDSAMYLCASSQDVGNTEAFFGQGTRLTVV.

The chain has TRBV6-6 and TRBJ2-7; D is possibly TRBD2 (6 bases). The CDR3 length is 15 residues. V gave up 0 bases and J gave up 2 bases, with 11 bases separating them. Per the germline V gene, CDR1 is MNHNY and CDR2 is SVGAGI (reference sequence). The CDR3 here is CASSYSSGGTYEQYF. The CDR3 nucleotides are TGTGCCAGCAGTTACTCGAGTGGGGGGACCTACGAGCAGTACTTC.

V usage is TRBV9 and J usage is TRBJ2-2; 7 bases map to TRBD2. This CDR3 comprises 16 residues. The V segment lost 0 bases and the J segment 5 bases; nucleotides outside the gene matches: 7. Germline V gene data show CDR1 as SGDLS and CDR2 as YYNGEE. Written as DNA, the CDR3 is TGTGCCAGCAGCGTAGGGGGCGGGAGCTGGACCGGGGAGCTGTTTTTT. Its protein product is CASSVGGGSWTGELFF. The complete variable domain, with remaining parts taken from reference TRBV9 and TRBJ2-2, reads DSGVTQTPKHLITATGQRVTLRCSPRSGDLSVYWYQQSLDQGLQFLIQYYNGEERAKGNILERFSAQQFPDLHSELNLSSLELGDSALYFCASSVGGGSWTGELFFGEGSRLTVL.

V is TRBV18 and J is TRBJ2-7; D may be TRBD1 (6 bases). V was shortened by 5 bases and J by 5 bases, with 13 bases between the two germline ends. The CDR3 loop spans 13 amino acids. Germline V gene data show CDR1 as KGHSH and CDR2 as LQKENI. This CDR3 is CASSVAGEHEQYF. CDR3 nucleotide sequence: TGTGCCAGCTCAGTGGCAGGGGAACACGAGCAGTACTTC.

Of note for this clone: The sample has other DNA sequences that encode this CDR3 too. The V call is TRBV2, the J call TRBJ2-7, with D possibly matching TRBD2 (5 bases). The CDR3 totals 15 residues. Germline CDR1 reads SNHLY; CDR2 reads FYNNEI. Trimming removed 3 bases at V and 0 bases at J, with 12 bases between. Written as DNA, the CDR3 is TGTGCCAGCAGTGAGGACTTTCCCTCCTCCTACGAGCAGTACTTC. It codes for CASSEDFPSSYEQYF.

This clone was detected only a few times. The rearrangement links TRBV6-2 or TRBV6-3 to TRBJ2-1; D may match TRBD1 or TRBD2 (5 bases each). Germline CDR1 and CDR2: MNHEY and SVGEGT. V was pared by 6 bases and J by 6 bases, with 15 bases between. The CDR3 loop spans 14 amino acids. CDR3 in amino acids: CASSPGRTPNEQFF. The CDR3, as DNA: TGTGCCAGCAGCCCGGGACGGACCCCCAATGAGCAGTTCTTC.

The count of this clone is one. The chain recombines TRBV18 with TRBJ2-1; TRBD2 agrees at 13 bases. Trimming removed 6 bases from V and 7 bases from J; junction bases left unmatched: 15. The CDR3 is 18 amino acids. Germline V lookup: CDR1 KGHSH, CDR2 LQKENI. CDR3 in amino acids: CASSRSSPGTSGMNEQFF. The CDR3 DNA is TGTGCCAGCTCGCGATCTAGCCCCGGGACTAGCGGGATGAATGAGCAGTTCTTC.

CDR3: CASTLLMLAGDSYEQYF. The CDR3 DNA reads TGTGCCAGCACCCTCTTGATGTTAGCGGGGGACTCCTACGAGCAGTACTTC. J is TRBJ2-7 and V is TRBV3-1 (or the pseudogene TRBV3-2), with 9 bases matching TRBD2. The CDR3 consists of 17 residues. The ends lost 7 bases at V and 0 bases at J; junction bases unmatched: 13. Germline lookup yields CDR1 LGHDT and CDR2 YNNKEL (reference sequence).

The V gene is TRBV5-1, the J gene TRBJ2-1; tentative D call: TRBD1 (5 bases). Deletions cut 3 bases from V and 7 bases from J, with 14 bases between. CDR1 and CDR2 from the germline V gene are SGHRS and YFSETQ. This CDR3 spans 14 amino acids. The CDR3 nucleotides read TGCGCCAGCAGCTCACCCCAGGGCTCGAATGAGCAGTTCTTC. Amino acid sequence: CASSSPQGSNEQFF.

The CDR3 coding sequence is TGCAGTGCGTCAGGAGGCTATGGCTACACCTTC. Residues: CSASGGYGYTF. V gene TRBV20-1 combines with J gene TRBJ1-2, with no clear D. Trimming stripped 6 bases from V and 4 bases from J, with 9 bases between. The CDR3 loop spans 11 amino acids. Germline-derived CDR1 and CDR2 are DFQATT and SNEGSKA (reference sequence).

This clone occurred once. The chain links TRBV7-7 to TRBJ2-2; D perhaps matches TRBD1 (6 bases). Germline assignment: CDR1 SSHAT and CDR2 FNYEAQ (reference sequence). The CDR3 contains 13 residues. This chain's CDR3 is CAIPGTGPGELFF. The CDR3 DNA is TGTGCTATTCCGGGCACAGGGCCCGGGGAGCTGTTTTTT.

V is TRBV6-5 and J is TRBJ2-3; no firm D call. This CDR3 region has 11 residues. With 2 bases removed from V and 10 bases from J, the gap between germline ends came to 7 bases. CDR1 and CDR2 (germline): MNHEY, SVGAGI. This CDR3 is CASSYPRAQYF. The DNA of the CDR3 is TGTGCCAGCAGTTACCCCCGGGCGCAGTATTTT.

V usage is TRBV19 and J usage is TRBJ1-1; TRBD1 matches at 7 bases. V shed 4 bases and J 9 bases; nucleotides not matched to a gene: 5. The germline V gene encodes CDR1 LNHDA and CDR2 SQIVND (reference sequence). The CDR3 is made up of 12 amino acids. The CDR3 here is CASSTRDSKAFF. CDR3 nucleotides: TGTGCCAGTAGTACCCGGGACAGTAAAGCTTTCTTT.

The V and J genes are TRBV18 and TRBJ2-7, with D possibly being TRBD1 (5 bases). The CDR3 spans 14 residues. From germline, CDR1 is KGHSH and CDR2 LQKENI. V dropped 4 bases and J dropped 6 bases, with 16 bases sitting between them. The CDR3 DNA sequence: TGTGCCAGCTCACAAGACAGCTCCTGGACCGAGCAGTACTTC. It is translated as CASSQDSSWTEQYF.

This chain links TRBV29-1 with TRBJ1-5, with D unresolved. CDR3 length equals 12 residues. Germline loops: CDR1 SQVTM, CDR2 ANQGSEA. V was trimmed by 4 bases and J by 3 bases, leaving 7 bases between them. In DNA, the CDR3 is TGCAGCGTTGCAGGTCTCAATCAGCCCCAGCATTTT. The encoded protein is CSVAGLNQPQHF.

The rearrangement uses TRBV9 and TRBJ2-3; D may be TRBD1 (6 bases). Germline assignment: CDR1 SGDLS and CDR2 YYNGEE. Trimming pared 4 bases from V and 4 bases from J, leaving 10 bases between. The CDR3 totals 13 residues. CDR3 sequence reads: CASSLRGSDTQYF. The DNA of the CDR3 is TGTGCCAGCAGCCTTAGGGGGTCAGATACGCAGTATTTT.

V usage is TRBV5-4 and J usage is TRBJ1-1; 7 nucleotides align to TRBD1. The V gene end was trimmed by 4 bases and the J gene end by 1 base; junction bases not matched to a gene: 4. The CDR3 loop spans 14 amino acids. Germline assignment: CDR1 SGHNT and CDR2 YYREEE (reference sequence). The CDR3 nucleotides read TGTGCCAGCAGCGGAGGACAGGAGAACACTGAAGCTTTCTTT. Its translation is CASSGGQENTEAFF. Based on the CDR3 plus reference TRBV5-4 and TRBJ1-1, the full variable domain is ETGVTQSPTHLIKTRGQQVTLRCSSQSGHNTVSWYQQALGQGPQFIFQYYREEENGRGNFPPRFSGLQFPNYSSELNVNALELDDSALYLCASSGGQENTEAFFGQGTRLTVV.